This T cell receptor (beta chain) was recorded in a study of Graves' ophthalmopathy and Graves' hyperthyroidism. Many counts were recorded for this clonotype. Amplification of the TCR beta CDR3 regions used RNA transcripts (as template). HTBI primers were used in a first-round RT-PCR, which preceded a second-round multiplex PCR. In TCRdb, the multiplex PCR reads were re-called with MiXCR into one record per CDR3 protein. The table has approximately 380,000 distinct CDR3 sequences, 20% to 25% seen once. Per germline, CDR1 DFQATT and CDR2 SNEGSKA (reference sequence). The CDR3 loop spans 15 amino acids. The junction had 9 bases not matched to a gene; V was cut back by 6 bases and J by 3 bases. Cases classed as stable hyperthyroidism had no ophthalmopathy within 18 months of follow-up.

V usage is TRBV20-1 and J usage is TRBJ2-4; 9 positions match TRBD1. This TCR was recovered from a woman aged 18-35 years with stable Graves' hyperthyroidism. Sample: peripheral blood. The DNA for the CDR3 is TGCAGTGCCTTCTCCTGGGACAGGGTCAAAAACATTCAGTACTTC. It encodes CSAFSWDRVKNIQYF.